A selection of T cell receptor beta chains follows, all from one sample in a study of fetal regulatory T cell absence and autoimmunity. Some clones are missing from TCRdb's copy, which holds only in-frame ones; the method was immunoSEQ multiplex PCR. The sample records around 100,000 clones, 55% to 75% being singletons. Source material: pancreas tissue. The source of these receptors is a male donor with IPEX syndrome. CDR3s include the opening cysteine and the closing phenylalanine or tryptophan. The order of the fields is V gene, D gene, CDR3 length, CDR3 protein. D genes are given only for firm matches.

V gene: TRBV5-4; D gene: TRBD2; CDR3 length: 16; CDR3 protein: CASSLTSGRGTDTQYF
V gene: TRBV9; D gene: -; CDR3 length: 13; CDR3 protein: CASRSGGAHGYTF
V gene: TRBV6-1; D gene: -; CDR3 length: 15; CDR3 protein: CASTTGRSSTDTQYF
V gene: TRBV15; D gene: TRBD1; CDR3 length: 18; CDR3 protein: CATSGLLTPGTVNTEAFF
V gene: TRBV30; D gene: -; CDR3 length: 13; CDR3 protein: CAWTPPLYNEQFF
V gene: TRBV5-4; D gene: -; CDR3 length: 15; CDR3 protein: CASSLFGALYNEQFF
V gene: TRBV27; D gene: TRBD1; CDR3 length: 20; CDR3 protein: CASSLLKSGQVFSGANVLTF
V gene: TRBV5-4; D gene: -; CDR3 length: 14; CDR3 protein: CASSPEEINGGYTF
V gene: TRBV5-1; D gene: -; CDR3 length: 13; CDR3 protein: CASSFKAINEQFF
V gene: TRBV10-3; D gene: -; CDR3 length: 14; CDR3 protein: CAISESQGQETQYF
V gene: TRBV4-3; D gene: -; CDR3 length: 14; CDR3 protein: CASSPGAGLYEQYF
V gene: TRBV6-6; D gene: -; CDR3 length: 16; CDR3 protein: CASSYWGRGGNQPQHF
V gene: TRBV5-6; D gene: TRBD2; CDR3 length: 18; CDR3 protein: CASSLAEGTSGPSYEQYF
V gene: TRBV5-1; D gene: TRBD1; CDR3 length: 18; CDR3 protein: CASRKHRGSSSYNSPLHF
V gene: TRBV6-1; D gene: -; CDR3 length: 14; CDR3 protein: CASSARTGGQPQHF
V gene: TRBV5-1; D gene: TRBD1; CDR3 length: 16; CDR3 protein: CASSLGHRGPGTEAFF
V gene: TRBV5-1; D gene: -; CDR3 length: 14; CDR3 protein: CASSYEHRFYGYTF
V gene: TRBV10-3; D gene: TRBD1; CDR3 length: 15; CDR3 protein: CAISGDREGGSPLHF
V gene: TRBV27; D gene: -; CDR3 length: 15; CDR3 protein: CASSLRGRAGNTIYF
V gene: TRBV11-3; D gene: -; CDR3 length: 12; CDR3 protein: CASSLYGDTQYF
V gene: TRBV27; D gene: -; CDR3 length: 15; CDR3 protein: CASSFQGPHTDTQYF
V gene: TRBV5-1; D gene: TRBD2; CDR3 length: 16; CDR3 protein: CASSLAGTSGADTQYF
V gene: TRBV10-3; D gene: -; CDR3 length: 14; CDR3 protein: CAISERGGTDTQYF
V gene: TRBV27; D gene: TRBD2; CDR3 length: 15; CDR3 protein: CASSPEREGYNEQFF
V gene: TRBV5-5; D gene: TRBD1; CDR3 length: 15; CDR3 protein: CASSRTRDRGQTQYF
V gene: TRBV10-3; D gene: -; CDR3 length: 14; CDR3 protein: CAIRDLSSYNEQFF
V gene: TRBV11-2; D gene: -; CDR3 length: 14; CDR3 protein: CASSLGGANYGYTF
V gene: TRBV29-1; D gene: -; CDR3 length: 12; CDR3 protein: CSVENYEETQYF
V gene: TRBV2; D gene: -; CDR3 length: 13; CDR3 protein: CASRRTTNTEAFF
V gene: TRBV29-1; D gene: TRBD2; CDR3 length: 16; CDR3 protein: CSALGLARDRAYEQYF
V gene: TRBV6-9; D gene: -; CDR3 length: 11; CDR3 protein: CAVRKARVYTF
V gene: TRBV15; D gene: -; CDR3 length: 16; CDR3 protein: CATSRGIPSSYNEQFF
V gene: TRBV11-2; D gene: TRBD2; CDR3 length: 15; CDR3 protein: CASSLGAGSTDTQYF
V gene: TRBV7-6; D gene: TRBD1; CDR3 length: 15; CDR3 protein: CASSLGDSHYNEQFF
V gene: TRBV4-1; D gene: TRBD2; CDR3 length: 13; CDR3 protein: CASRAGTNNEQFF
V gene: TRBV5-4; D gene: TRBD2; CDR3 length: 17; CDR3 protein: CASTRTSGPRSYNEQFF
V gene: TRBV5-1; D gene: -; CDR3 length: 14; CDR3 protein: CASSLDGWNTEAFF
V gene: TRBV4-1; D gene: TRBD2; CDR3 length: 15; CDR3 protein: CASSPELAGLYEQYF
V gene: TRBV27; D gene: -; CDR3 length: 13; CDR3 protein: CASTTGSNQPQHF
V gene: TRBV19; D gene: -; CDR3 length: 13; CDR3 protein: CASSITSGNTIYF
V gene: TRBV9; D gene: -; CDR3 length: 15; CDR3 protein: CASSPFILPADTQYF
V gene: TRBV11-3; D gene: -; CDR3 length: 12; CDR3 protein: CASSFRVTEQFF
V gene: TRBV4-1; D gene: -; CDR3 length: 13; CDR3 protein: CASSQEGYNEQFF
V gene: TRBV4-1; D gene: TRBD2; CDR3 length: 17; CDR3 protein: CASSQDTGRANTGELFF
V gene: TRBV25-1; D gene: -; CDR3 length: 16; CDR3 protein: CASSGGGGSGANVLTF
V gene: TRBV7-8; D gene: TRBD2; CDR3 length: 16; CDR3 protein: CASSDSVAGTYNEQFF
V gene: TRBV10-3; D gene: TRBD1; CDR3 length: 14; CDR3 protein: CAISEKDRDYGYTF
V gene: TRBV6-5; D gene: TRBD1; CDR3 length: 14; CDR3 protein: CASSHGTGGWGYTF
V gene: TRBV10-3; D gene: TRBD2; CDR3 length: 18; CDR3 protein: CAISETKPGLAASDTQYF
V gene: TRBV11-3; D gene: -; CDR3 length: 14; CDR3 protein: CASSLRTNTGELFF
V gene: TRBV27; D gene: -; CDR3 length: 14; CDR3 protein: CASSLSRGDQPQHF
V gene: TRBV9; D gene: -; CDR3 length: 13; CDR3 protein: CASSGLLNYGYTF
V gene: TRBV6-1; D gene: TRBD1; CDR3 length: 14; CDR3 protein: CASSEGTGYNEQFF
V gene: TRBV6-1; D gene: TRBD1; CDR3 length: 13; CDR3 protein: CASSAGQGEGYTF
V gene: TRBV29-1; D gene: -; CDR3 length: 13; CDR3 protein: CSVAGGAYNEQFF
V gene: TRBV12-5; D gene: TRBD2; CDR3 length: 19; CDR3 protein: CASGLVLWSSGGAWETQYF
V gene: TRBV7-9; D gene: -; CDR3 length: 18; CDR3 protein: CASSTSPGLHYYTGELFF